The clone carrying this T cell receptor beta chain has ten or more counts. The germline V gene has CDR1 MNHNS and CDR2 SASEGT. This CDR3 comprises 14 residues. V lost 5 bases to trimming and J lost 4 bases, with 15 bases between them. TCRdb recomputed calls from the PCR reads with MiXCR, one row per CDR3 protein. In the table there are about 22,000 distinct CDR3 sequences, roughly 32% of which are singletons. The data were obtained in a study of tumor-infiltrating lymphocytes in oesophageal squamous cell carcinoma. Material for sequencing was esophageal tumor tissue. This clonotype originated in a female donor with esophageal squamous cell carcinoma. This chain links TRBV6-1 with TRBJ2-7; tentatively, D is TRBD2 (6 bases). The CDR3 DNA follows: TGTGCCAGCAGTTCCGTGGGAGGAGGTTACGAGCAGTACTTC. Protein product: CASSSVGGGYEQYF.